This TCR beta chain was captured by sequencing in a study of OX40 agonist ivuxolimab in advanced cancers. The wider study: Administration of intravenous ivuxolimab to patients occurred every 2 weeks at 0.01 to 10 mg/kg. There were three patients with partial responses, one having hepatocellular carcinoma and two cutaneous melanoma. General study findings and limits: Expanded clones tended on average to be more numerous among CD8+ T cells than CD4+.

Trimming cost V 6 bases and J 4 bases, with 12 bases left between them. There are 13 residues in the CDR3. Germline V CDR1 and CDR2: MDHEN, SYDVKM. On this clone itself: Antigen unknown.

Sequenced by immunoSEQ multiplex PCR; TCRdb stores in-frame clones only, minus some. This table holds tens of thousands of clones, approximately 88% found once. This chain joins TRBV28 and TRBJ1-1; a possible D gene is TRBD1 (6 bases). This sample comprised CD4+ or CD8+ T cells sorted from blood, obtained in a trial of the OX40 agonist ivuxolimab. The sequence was collected from an adult with an advanced solid tumor such as melanoma, head and neck, liver or kidney cancer. The CDR3 sequence: CASRVQGGTEAFF. In DNA form, the CDR3 reads TGTGCCAGCAGGGTACAGGGAGGCACTGAAGCTTTCTTT.